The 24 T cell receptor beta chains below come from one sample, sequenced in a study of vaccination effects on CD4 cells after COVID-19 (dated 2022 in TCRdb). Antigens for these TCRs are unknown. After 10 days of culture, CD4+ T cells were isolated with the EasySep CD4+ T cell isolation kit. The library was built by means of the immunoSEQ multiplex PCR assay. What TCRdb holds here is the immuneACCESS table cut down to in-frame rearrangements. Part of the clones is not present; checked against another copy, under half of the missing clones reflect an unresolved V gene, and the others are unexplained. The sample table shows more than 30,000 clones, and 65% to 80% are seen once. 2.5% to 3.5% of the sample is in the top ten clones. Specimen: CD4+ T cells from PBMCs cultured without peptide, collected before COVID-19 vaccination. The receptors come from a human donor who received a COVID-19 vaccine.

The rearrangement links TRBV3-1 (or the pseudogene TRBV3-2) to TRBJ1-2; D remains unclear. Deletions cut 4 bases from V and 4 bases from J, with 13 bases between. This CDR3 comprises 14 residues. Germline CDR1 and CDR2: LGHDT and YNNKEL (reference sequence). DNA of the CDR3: TGTGCCAGCAGCCCCCCGGCCGAACCCTATGGCTACACCTTC. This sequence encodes CASSPPAEPYGYTF.

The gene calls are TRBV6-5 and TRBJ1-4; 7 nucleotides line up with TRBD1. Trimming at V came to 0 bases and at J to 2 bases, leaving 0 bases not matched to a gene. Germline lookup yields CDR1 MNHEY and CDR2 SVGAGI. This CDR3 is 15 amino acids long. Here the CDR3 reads CASSYSGQTNEKLFF. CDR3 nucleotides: TGTGCCAGCAGTTACTCGGGACAGACTAATGAAAAACTGTTTTTT.

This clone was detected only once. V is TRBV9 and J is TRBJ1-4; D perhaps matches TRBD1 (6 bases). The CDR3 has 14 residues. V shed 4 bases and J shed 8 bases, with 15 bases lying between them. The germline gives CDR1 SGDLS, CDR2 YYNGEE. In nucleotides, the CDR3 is TGTGCCAGCAGCACGGGTCTTACAGGGGAAAAACTGTTTTTT. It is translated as CASSTGLTGEKLFF.

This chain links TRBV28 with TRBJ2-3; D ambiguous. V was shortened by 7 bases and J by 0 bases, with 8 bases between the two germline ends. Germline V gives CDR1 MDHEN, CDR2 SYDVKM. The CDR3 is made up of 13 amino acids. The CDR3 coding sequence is TGTGCCAGCACCGACCCGAGCACAGATACGCAGTATTTT. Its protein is CASTDPSTDTQYF.

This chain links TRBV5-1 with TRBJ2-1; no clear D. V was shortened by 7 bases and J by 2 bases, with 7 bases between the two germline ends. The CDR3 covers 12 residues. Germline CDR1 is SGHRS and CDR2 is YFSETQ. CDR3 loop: CASGRTYNEQFF. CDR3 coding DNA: TGCGCCAGCGGCAGGACCTACAATGAGCAGTTCTTC.

This chain's CDR3 is CAWSVNGPMGEQFF. As DNA, the CDR3 is TGTGCCTGGAGTGTAAACGGACCGATGGGTGAGCAGTTCTTC. V usage is TRBV30 and J usage is TRBJ2-1; D gene ambiguous. This CDR3 contains 14 residues. Germline CDR1 and CDR2: GTSNPN and SVGIG (reference sequence). Trimming took 0 bases from V and 9 from J, leaving 15 bases between them.

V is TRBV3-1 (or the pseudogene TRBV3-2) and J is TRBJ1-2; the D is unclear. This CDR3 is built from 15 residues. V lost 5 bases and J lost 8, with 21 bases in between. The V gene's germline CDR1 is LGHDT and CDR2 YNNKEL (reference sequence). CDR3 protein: CASSSSTALWTGYTF. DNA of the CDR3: TGTGCCAGCAGCTCGTCGACCGCCTTGTGGACGGGCTACACCTTC.

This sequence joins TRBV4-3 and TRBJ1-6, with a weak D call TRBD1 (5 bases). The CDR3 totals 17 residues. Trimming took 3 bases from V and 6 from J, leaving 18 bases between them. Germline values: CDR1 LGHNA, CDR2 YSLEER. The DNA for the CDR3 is TGCGCCAGCAGCCAGACGTCAGCTCGGGGCTTTAATTCACCCCTCCACTTT. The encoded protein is CASSQTSARGFNSPLHF.

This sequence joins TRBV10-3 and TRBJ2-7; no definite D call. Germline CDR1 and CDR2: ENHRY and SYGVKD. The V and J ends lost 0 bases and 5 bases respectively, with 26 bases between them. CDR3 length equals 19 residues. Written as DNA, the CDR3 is TGTGCCATCAGTGAGTCTGGGGTAGATTTTAGGTTTGGTTCCCACGAGCAGTACTTC. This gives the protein CAISESGVDFRFGSHEQYF.

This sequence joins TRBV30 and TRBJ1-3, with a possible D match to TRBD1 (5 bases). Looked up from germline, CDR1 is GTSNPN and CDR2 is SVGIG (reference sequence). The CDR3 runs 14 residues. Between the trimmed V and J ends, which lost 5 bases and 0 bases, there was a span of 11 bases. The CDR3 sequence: CAWGPQGSGNTIYF. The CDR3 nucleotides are TGTGCCTGGGGACCTCAGGGCTCTGGAAACACCATATATTTT.

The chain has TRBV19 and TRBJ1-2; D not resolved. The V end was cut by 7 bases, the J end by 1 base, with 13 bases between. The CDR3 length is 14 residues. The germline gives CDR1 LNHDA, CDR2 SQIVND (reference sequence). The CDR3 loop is CASTWGGSNYGYTF. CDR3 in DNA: TGTGCCAGTACCTGGGGAGGGAGTAACTATGGCTACACCTTC.

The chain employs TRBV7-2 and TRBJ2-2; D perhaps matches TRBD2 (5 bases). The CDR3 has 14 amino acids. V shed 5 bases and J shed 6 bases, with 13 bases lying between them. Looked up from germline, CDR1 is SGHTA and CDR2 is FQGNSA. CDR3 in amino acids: CASSPRTGAGELFF. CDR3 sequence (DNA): TGTGCCAGCAGCCCTCGAACCGGGGCCGGGGAGCTGTTTTTT.

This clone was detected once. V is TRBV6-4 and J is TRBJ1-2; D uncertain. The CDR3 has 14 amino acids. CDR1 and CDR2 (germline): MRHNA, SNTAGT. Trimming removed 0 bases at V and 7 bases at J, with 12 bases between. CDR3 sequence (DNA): TGTGCCAGCAGTGACTCACGAGGGCTGGGTGGCTACACCTTC. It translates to CASSDSRGLGGYTF.

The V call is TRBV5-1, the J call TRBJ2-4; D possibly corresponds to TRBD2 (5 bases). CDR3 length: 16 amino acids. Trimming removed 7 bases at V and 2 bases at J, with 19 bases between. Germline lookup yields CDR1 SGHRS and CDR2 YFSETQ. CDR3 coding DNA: TGCGCCAGCCGACGAGAGGGATGGGGTCCCAAAAACATTCAGTACTTC. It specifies CASRREGWGPKNIQYF.

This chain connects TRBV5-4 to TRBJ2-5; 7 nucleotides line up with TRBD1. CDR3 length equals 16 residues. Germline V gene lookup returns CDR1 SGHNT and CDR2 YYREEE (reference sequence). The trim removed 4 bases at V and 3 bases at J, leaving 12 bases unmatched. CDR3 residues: CASSTQTGRAKETQYF. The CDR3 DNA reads TGTGCCAGCAGCACCCAGACAGGGAGAGCCAAAGAGACCCAGTACTTC.

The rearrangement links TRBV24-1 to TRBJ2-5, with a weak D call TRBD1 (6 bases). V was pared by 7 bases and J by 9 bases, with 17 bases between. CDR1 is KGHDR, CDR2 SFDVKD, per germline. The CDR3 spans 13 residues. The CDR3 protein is CATRETGQGAQYF. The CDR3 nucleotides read TGTGCCACCAGGGAAACAGGGCAAGGGGCCCAGTACTTC.

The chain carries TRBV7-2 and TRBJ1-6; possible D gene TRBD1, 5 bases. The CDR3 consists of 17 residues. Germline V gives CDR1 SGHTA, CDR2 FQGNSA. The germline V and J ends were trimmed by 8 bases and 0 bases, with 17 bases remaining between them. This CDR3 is CASAPGRGRSYNSPLHF. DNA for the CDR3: TGTGCCAGCGCCCCCGGAAGGGGACGCTCCTATAATTCACCCCTCCACTTT.

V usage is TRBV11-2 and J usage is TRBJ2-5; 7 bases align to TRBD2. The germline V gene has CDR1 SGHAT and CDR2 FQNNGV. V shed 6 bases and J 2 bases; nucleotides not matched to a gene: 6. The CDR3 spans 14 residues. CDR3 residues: CASRGGTHQETQYF. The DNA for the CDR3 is TGTGCCAGCAGGGGAGGGACGCATCAAGAGACCCAGTACTTC. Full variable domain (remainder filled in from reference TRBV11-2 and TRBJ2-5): EAGVAQSPRYKIIEKRQSVAFWCNPISGHATLYWYQQILGQGPKLLIQFQNNGVVDDSQLPKDRFSAERLKGVDSTLKIQPAKLEDSAVYLCASRGGTHQETQYFGPGTRLLVL.

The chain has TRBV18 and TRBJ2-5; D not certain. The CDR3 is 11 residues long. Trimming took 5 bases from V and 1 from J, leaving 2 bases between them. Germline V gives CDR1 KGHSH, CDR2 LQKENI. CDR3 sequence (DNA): TGTGCCAGCTCAGCCCAAGAGACCCAGTACTTC. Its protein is CASSAQETQYF.

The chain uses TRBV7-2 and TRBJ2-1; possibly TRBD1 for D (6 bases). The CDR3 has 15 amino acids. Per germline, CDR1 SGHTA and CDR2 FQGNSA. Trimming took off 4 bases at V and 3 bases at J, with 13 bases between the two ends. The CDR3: CASSSLGASYNEQFF. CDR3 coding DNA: TGTGCCAGCAGCTCTTTGGGGGCCAGCTACAATGAGCAGTTCTTC.

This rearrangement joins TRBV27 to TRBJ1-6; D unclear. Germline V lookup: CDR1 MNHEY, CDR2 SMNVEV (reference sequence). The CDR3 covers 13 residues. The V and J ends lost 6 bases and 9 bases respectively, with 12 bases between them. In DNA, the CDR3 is TGTGCCAGCAGGTCGGATAGTAGTTCACCCCTCCACTTT. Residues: CASRSDSSSPLHF.

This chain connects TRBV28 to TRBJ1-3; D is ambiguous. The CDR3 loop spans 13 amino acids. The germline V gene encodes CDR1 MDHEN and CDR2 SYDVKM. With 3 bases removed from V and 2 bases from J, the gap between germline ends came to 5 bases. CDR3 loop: CASSFQAGNTIYF. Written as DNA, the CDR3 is TGTGCCAGCAGTTTTCAGGCTGGAAACACCATATATTTT.

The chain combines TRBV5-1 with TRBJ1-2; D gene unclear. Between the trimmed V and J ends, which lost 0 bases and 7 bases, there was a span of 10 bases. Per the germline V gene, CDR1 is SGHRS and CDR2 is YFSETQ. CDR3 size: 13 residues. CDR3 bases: TGCGCCAGCAGCTTGGTTGCAGAGGGTGGCTACACCTTC. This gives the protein CASSLVAEGGYTF.

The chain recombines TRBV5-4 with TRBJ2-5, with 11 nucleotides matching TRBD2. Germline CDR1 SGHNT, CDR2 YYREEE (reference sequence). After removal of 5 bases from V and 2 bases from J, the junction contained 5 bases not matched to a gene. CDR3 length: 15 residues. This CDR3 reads CASSPRLAGQETQYF. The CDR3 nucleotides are TGTGCCAGCAGTCCACGACTAGCGGGGCAAGAGACCCAGTACTTC.